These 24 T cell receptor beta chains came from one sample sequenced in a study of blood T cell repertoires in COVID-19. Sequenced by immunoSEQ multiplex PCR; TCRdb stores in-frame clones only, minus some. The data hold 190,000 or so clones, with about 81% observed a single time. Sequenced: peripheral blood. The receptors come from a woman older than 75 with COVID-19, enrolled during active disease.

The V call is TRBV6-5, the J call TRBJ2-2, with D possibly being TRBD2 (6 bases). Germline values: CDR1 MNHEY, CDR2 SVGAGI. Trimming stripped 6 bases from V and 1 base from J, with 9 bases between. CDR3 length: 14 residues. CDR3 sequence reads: CASSRDLNTGELFF. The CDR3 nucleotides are TGTGCCAGCAGCCGGGACTTGAACACCGGGGAGCTGTTTTTT.

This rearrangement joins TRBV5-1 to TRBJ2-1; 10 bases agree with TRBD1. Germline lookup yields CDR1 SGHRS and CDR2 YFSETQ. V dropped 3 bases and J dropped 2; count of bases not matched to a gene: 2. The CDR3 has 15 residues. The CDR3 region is CASSSTGGTYNEQFF. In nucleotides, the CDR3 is TGCGCCAGCAGCTCGACAGGGGGCACCTACAATGAGCAGTTCTTC.

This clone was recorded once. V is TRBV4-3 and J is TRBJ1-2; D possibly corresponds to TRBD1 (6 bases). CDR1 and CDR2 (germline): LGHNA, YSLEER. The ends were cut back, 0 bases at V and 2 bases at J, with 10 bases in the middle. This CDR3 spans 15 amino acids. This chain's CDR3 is CASSQDQGINYGYTF. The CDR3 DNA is TGCGCCAGCAGCCAAGATCAGGGGATAAACTATGGCTACACCTTC.

The CDR3 reads CASSFGLAGVYEQFF. The CDR3 DNA follows: TGTGCCAGCAGCTTTGGACTAGCGGGAGTGTATGAGCAGTTCTTC. The chain carries TRBV7-2 and TRBJ2-1; TRBD2 agrees at 13 bases. Germline loops: CDR1 SGHTA, CDR2 FQGNSA. The trim removed 3 bases at V and 8 bases at J, leaving 4 bases unmatched. The CDR3 loop spans 15 amino acids.

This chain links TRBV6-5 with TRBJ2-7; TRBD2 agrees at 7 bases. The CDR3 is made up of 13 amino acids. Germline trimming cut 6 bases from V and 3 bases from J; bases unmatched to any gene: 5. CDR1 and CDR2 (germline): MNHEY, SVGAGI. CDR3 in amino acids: CASRRTSLYEQYF. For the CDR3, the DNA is TGTGCCAGCAGGAGGACTAGTCTCTACGAGCAGTACTTC.

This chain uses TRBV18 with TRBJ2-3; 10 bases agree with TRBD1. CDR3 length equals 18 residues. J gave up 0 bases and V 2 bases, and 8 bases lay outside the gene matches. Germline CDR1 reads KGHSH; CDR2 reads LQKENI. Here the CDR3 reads CASSPFQGQGTSTDTQYF. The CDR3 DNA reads TGTGCCAGCTCACCATTCCAGGGACAGGGGACCAGCACAGATACGCAGTATTTT. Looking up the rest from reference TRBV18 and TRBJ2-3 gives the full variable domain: NAGVMQNPRHLVRRRGQEARLRCSPMKGHSHVYWYRQLPEEGLKFMVYLQKENIIDESGMPKERFSAEFPKEGPSILRIQQVVRGDSAAYFCASSPFQGQGTSTDTQYFGPGTRLTVL.

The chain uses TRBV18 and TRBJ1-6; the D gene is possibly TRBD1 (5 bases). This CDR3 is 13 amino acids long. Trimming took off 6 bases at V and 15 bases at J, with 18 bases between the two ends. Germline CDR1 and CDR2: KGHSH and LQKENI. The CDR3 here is CASSDAPGGSLHF. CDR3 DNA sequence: TGTGCCAGCTCCGACGCTCCGGGGGGGAGCCTCCACTTT.

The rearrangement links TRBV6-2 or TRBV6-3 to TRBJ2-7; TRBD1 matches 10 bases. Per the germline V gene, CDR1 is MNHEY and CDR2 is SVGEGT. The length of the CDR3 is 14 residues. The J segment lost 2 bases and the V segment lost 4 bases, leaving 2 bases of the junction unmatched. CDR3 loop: CASSSGQGPYEQYF. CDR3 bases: TGTGCCAGCAGTTCGGGACAGGGGCCCTACGAGCAGTACTTC.

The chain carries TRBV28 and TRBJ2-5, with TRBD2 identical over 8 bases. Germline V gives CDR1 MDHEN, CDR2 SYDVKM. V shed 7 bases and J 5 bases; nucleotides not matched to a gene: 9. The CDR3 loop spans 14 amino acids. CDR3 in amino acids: CASNRAGGRETQYF. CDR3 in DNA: TGTGCCAGCAACCGCGCGGGGGGCAGGGAGACCCAGTACTTC. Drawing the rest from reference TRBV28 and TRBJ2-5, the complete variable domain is DVKVTQSSRYLVKRTGEKVFLECVQDMDHENMFWYRQDPGLGLRLIYFSYDVKMKEKGDIPEGYSVSREKKERFSLILESASTNQTSMYLCASNRAGGRETQYFGPGTRLLVL.

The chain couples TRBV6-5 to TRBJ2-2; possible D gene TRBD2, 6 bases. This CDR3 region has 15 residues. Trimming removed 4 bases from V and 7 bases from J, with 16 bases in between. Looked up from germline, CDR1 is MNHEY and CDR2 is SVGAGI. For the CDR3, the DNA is TGTGCCAGCAGTTCCCTGGGACTCCCAATCGGGGAGCTGTTTTTT. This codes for CASSSLGLPIGELFF.

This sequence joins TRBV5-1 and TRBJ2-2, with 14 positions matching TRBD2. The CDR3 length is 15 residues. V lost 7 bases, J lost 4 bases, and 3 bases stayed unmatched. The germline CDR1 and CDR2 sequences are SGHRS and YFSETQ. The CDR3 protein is CASGTSGRVTGELFF. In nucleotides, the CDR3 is TGCGCCAGCGGGACTAGCGGGAGAGTCACCGGGGAGCTGTTTTTT.

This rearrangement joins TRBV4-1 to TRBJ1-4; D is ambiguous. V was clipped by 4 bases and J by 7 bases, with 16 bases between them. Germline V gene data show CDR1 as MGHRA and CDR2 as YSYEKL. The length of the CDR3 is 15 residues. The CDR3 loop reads CASSPPTLRGEKLFF. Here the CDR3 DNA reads TGCGCCAGCAGCCCCCCCACGCTCCGGGGTGAAAAACTGTTTTTT.

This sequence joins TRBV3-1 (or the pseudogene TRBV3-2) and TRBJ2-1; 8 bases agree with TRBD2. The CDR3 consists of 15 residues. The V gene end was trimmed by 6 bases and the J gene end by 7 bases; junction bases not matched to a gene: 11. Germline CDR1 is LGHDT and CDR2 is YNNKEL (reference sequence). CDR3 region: CASSPTGTRRNEQFF. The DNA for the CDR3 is TGTGCCAGCAGTCCTACCGGGACTAGGCGGAATGAGCAGTTCTTC.

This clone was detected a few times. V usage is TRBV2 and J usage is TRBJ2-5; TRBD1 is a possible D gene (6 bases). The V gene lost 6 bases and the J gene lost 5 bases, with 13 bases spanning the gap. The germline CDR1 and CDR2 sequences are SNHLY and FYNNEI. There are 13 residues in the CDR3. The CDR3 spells CASSPGERETQYF. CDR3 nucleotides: TGTGCCAGCAGCCCAGGGGAGCGGGAGACCCAGTACTTC.

In DNA, the CDR3 is TGTGCCAGCAGCGAGGACAGGGGCTGGGGTGAAAAACTGTTTTTT. Translating it yields CASSEDRGWGEKLFF. This sequence joins TRBV7-8 and TRBJ1-4, with 9 bases identical to TRBD1. The CDR3 is made up of 15 amino acids. The germline V gene encodes CDR1 SGHVS and CDR2 FQNEAQ. The V segment lost 5 bases and the J segment 7 bases; nucleotides outside the gene matches: 8.

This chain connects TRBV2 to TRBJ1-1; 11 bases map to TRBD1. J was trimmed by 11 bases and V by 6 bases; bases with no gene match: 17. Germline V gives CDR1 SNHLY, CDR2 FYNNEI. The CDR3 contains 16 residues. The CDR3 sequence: CASSLGRTGGAGEAFF. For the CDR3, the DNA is TGTGCCAGCAGCCTGGGGCGGACAGGGGGCGCGGGGGAGGCTTTCTTT.

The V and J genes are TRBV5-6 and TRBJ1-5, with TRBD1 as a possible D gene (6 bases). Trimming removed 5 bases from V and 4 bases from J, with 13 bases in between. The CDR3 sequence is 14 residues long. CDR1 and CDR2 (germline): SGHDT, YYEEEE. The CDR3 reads CASSPRGTNQPQHF. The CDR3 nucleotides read TGTGCCAGCAGTCCCAGGGGCACGAATCAGCCCCAGCATTTT.

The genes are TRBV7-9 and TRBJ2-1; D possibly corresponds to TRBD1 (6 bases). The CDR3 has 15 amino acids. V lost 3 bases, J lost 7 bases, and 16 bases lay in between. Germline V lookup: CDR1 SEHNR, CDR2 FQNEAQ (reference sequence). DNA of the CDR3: TGTGCCAGCAGCTTCCTGGGGCAGGGGTGGAATGAGCAGTTCTTC. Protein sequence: CASSFLGQGWNEQFF.

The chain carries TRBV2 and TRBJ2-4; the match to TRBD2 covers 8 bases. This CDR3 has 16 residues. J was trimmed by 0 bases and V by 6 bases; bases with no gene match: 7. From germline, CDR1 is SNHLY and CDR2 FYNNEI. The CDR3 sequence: CASSLAGHLAKNIQYF. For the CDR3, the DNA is TGTGCCAGCAGCTTAGCGGGACATTTAGCCAAAAACATTCAGTACTTC.

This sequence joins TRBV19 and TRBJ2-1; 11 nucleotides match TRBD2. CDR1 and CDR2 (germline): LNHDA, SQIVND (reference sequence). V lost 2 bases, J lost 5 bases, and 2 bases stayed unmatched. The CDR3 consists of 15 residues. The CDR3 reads CASSIRLAGHNEQFF. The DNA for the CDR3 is TGTGCCAGTAGTATAAGACTAGCGGGGCACAATGAGCAGTTCTTC.

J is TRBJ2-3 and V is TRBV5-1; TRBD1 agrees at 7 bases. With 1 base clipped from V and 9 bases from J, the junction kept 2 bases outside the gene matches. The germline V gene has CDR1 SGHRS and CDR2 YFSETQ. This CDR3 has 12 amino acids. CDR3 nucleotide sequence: TGCGCCAGCAGCTTGTTGACAGGGACGCAGTATTTT. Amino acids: CASSLLTGTQYF.

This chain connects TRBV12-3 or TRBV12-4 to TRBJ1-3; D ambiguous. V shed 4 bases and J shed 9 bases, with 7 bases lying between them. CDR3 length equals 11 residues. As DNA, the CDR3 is TGTGCCAGCAGTTCCTACGGCACCATATATTTT. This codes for CASSSYGTIYF.

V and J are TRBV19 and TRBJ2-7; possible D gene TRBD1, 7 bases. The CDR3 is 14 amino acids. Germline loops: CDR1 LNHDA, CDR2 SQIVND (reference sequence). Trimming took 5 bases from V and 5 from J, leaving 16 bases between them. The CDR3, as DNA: TGTGCCAGTAGTGTATACAGGGGACTCGACGAGCAGTACTTC. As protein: CASSVYRGLDEQYF.

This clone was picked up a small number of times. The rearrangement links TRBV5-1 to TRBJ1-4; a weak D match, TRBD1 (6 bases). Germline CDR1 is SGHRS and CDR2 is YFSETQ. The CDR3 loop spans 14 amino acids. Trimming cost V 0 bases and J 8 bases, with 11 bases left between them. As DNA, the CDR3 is TGCGCCAGCAGCTTGGGGCAGGGGAGAGAAAAACTGTTTTTT. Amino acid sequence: CASSLGQGREKLFF. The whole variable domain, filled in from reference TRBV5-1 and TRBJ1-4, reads KAGVTQTPRYLIKTRGQQVTLSCSPISGHRSVSWYQQTPGQGLQFLFEYFSETQRNKGNFPGRFSGRQFSNSRSEMNVSTLELGDSALYLCASSLGQGREKLFFGSGTQLSVL.